This T cell receptor (beta chain) was documented in a study of Graves' ophthalmopathy and Graves' hyperthyroidism (dated by TCRdb to between 2018 and 2020). Regarding the study in general: Peripheral blood samples were taken at the time of initial diagnosis, before any treatment was given. The independent validation cohort included about 20 hyperthyroidism patients plus 17 patients who later progressed from hyperthyroidism to ophthalmopathy. To explore V-J signatures distinguishing ophthalmopathy from hyperthyroidism, a discovery set of around 97 patients (roughly 45 ophthalmopathy, roughly 56 stable hyperthyroidism) was enrolled. After sampling, hyperthyroidism patients received methimazole starting at 30 mg daily, and ophthalmopathy patients received high-dose intravenous methylprednisolone. T-cell repertoires of thyroid tissue and blood were compared in six hyperthyroidism patients. In total, some 130 blood samples were TCR-sequenced: approximately 42 ophthalmopathy, roughly 77 hyperthyroidism and roughly 17 hyperthyroidism-to-ophthalmopathy patients. TCR beta repertoire signatures were used to distinguish Graves' ophthalmopathy from Graves' hyperthyroidism and to predict progression to ophthalmopathy.

Reading from cysteine to phenylalanine, the CDR3 counts 15 amino acids. The entry retains the CDR3 DNA only, 45 bases that are in frame from base 1. Looking up the germline V gene yields CDR1 SGHVS and CDR2 FQNEAQ. V loses 6 bases at its end and J loses 2 bases; junction bases beyond the gene matches: 6. Turning to this clonotype: The specificity of this receptor is unknown. No quality values exist for individual bases; no much larger clone is one base distant.

For repertoire sequencing, TCR beta CDR3 regions were amplified from RNA transcripts. The first round was an RT-PCR using HTBI primers with the Qiagen OneStep RT-PCR kit, and this first round was followed by a second-round multiplex PCR, then size selection and purification. Sequencing of the libraries was carried out on an Illumina HiSeq2000 in paired-end mode with 100 bp reads. The authors' pipeline ran thus. SOAPnuke was used to process the reads, throwing out any read that had adapters, had uncalled bases, had a mean Phred below 15, or lacked an exact constant-primer or identifier match. COPE v1.2.5 was used to merge high-quality paired reads. Each unique nucleotide sequence was defined as a clonotype, and clonotypes were aligned to IMGT TRB V, D and J references with MiTCR v1.1. The analysis was limited to V-J combinations with a frequency above 0.0001, which together covered 99.2% of the repertoires. For each V-J combination, a TCR clonal expansion and chaos score was defined as F50 clonal expansion divided by the chaos observed in the TCRdist matrix. Welch's t-statistics and random forest were used to narrow the features down to more than 10 V-J combinations, which were then fed into a naive Bayes classifier. The similarity between thyroid and blood repertoires was quantified using the Morisita-Horn index. TCRdb redid the processing of the public reads, applying fastp at Q25 and MiXCR, and retained in-frame beta chains. Rows with a matching CDR3 protein are joined into one entry that keeps the most common DNA and genes. Clone size and V and J calls follow TCRdb, not the original study. Present in this sample are approximately 330,000 distinct CDR3 sequences, roughly 17% of which were seen just once. Over 9% of the sample comes from the top ten.

General conclusions and limits of the study: No statistical method was used to predetermine the sample size, and group allocation was not hidden from the investigators. Most of the expanded thyroid clonotypes with a frequency above 0.001 were also detected in blood, and it was suggested that the thyroid immune response may be reflected by blood repertoires. In cross-validation, the 13-signature model distinguished ophthalmopathy from stable hyperthyroidism with about 90% sensitivity and over 81% specificity, while in the test set the corresponding values were 80% and 75%. In validation, the model predicted ophthalmopathy progression with about 71% sensitivity and 72.22% specificity; eleven to twelve predicted patients were CT-confirmed with GO in a median of 6.5 months.

The ophthalmopathy patients had moderately to severely active disease, with a Clinical Activity Score of 3 or higher, a NOSPECS grade of 4 or higher, and a disease duration of less than 3 months. Anyone with other autoimmune diseases, uncontrolled infections, pregnancy or lactation was excluded from the study. Clinical symptoms, serum thyroxine, TRAb, thyroid ultrasound and orbital computed tomography formed the basis of the diagnosis. PBMCs were isolated from more than 8 ml of fresh peripheral blood by Ficoll-Paque density gradient centrifugation. Total RNA was extracted with Trizol reagent and quality-checked on an Agilent 2100 Bioanalyzer.

The clonotype was recovered from an adult man with Graves' ophthalmopathy. Material for sequencing was peripheral blood. The rearrangement joined TRBV7-8 to TRBJ2-5; TRBD2 fits 10 bases in the junction. The sequence in DNA is TGTGCCAGCAGTGGGGTAGCGGGAGGACAAGAGACCCAGTACTTC. This yields the protein CASSGVAGGQETQYF.